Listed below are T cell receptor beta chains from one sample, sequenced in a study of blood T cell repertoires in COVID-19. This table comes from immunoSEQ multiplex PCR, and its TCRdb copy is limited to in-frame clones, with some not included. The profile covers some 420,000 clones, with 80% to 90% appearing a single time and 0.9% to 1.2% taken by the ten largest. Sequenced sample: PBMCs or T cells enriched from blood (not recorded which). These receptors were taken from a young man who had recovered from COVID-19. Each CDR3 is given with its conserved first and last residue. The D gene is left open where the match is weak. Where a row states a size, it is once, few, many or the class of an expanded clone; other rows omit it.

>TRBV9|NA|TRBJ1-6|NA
CASSGTGTEYNSPLHF
TGTGCCAGCAGCGGCACCGGGACTGAGTATAATTCACCCCTCCACTTT
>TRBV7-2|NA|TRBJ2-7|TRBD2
CASSLRTSGSPYEQYF
TGTGCCAGCAGCTTGAGGACTAGCGGGAGTCCCTACGAGCAGTACTTC
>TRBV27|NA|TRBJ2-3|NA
CASSLQLGPTDTQYF
TGTGCCAGCAGTTTGCAACTAGGGCCCACAGATACGCAGTATTTT
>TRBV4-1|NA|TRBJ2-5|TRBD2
CASSQDLSGSGQETQYF
TGCGCCAGCAGCCAAGATTTGAGCGGGAGCGGGCAAGAGACCCAGTACTTC
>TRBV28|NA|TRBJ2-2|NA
CASSYPGVEVFTGELFF
TGTGCCAGCAGTTACCCGGGGGTAGAGGTTTTCACCGGGGAGCTGTTTTTT
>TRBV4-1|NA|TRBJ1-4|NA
CASSQVSVREKLFF
TGCGCCAGCAGCCAAGTGTCGGTCCGTGAAAAACTGTTTTTT
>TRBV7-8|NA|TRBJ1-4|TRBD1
CASSGTTGTNEKLFF
TGTGCCAGCAGCGGAACGACAGGGACTAATGAAAAACTGTTTTTT
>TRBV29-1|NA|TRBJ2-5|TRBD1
CSVDPGQQVETQYF
TGCAGCGTTGATCCGGGACAGCAAGTAGAGACCCAGTACTTC
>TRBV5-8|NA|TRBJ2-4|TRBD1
CASSKDRAINIQYF
TGTGCCAGCAGCAAAGACAGGGCGATAAACATTCAGTACTTC
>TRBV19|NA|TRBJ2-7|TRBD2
CASSGSGSALGEQYF
TGTGCCAGTAGTGGGAGCGGGAGCGCCCTAGGGGAGCAGTACTTC
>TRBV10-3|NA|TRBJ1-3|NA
CAISEPSYSGNTIYF
TGTGCCATCAGTGAGCCTAGTTACTCTGGAAACACCATATATTTT
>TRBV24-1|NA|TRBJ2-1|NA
CATSDYPSSEQFF
TGTGCCACCAGTGATTACCCTAGTTCCGAGCAGTTCTTC
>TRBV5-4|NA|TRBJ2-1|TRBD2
CASSRKSGADYNEQFF
TGTGCCAGCAGCCGAAAAAGCGGGGCGGATTACAATGAGCAGTTCTTC
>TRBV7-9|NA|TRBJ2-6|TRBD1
CASSSSRTGSAGANVLTF
TGTGCCAGCAGCTCCTCCAGGACAGGGAGCGCTGGGGCCAACGTCCTGACTTTC
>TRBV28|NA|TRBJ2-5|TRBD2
CASSPPGTSGSGAQYF
TGTGCCAGCAGTCCCCCCGGGACTAGCGGGAGCGGGGCCCAGTACTTC
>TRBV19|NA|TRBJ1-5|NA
CASSIDPTIQPQHF
TGTGCCAGTAGTATAGATCCGACAATTCAGCCCCAGCATTTT
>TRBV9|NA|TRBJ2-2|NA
CASSPENTGELFF
TGTGCCAGCAGCCCAGAGAACACCGGGGAGCTGTTTTTT
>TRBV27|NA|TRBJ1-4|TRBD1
CASSLLGQGEKLFF
TGTGCCAGCAGTTTATTAGGACAGGGTGAAAAACTGTTTTTT
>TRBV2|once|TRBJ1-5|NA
CASSEWAGDNQPQHF
TGTGCCAGCAGTGAGTGGGCAGGCGATAATCAGCCCCAGCATTTT
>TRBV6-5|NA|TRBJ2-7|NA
CASMTGWYEQYF
TGTGCCAGCATGACAGGCTGGTACGAGCAGTACTTC
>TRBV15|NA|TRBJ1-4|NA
CATSWGHTGANEKLFF
TGTGCCACCAGCTGGGGACACACCGGCGCTAATGAAAAACTGTTTTTT
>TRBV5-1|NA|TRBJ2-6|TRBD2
CASSLLAGSLSGANVLTF
TGCGCCAGCAGCTTACTAGCGGGATCTCTCTCTGGGGCCAACGTCCTGACTTTC
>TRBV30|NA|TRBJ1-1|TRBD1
CAWSPDRTGRTEAFF
TGTGCCTGGAGCCCCGACCGGACAGGGAGGACTGAAGCTTTCTTT
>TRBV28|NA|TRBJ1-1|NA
CASSLVGAYEAFF
TGTGCCAGCAGCCTGGTGGGGGCGTATGAAGCTTTCTTT
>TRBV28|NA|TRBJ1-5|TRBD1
CASSLTGKSQPQHF
TGTGCCAGCAGCCTGACAGGGAAGAGTCAGCCCCAGCATTTT
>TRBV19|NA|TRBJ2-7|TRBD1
CASSNTDRVSYEQYF
TGTGCCAGTAGTAACACGGACAGGGTTTCCTACGAGCAGTACTTC
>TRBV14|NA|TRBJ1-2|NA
CASSQVAPLANYGYTF
TGTGCCAGCAGCCAGGTTGCCCCGTTAGCTAACTATGGCTACACCTTC
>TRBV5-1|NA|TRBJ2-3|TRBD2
CASSRGTSGFADTQYF
TGCGCCAGCAGCCGCGGGACTAGCGGGTTCGCAGATACGCAGTATTTT
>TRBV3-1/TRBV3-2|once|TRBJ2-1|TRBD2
CASSQDPRTSGREDEQFF
TGTGCCAGCAGCCAAGATCCAAGGACTAGCGGGAGGGAGGATGAGCAGTTCTTC
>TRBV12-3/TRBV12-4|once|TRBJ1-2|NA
CASRVGTTYGYTF
TGTGCCAGCAGGGTCGGGACAACCTATGGCTACACCTTC
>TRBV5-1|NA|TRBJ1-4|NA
CASSIGTTNEKLFF
TGCGCCAGCAGCATCGGGACAACTAATGAAAAACTGTTTTTT
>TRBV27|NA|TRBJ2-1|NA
CASSSRGHSYNEQFF
TGTGCCAGCAGCAGCAGGGGTCACTCCTACAATGAGCAGTTCTTC
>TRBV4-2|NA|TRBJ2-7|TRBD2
CASSQVSGRAKEQYF
TGTGCCAGCAGCCAGGTTAGCGGGAGGGCCAAGGAGCAGTACTTC
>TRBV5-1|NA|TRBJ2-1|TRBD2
CASSSGLAGGNEQFF
TGCGCCAGCAGCTCCGGACTAGCGGGAGGCAATGAGCAGTTCTTC
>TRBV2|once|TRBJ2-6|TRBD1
CASRIQGASVLTF
TGTGCCAGCAGGATACAGGGGGCGTCGGTCCTGACTTTC
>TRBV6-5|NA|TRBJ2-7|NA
CASSYGQSSYEQYF
TGTGCCAGCAGTTACGGACAGAGCTCCTACGAGCAGTACTTC
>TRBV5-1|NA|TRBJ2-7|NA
CASSRRFEAGEQYF
TGCGCCAGCAGCCGGAGGTTTGAGGCGGGAGAGCAGTACTTC
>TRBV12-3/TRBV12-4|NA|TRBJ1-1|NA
CASSDRFRAFF
TGTGCCAGCAGTGATAGGTTCAGGGCTTTCTTT
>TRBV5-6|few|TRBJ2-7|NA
CASSLAVYEQYF
TGTGCCAGCAGCTTGGCCGTCTACGAGCAGTACTTC
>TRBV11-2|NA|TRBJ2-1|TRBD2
CASSLRGGRGSYNEQFF
TGTGCCAGCAGCCTCAGAGGCGGGAGGGGCTCCTACAATGAGCAGTTCTTC
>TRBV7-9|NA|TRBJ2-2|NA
CASSLASGPGELFF
TGTGCCAGCAGCTTAGCGTCCGGTCCCGGGGAGCTGTTTTTT
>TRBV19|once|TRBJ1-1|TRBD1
CASSMDRGTEAFF
TGTGCCAGTAGTATGGACAGGGGCACTGAAGCTTTCTTT
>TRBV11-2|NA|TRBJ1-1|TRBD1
CASSLGQGFNTEAFF
TGTGCCAGCAGCCTTGGACAGGGTTTCAACACTGAAGCTTTCTTT
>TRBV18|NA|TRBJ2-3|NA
CASSPPGTGSTDTQYF
TGTGCCAGCTCACCACCGGGAACAGGGAGCACAGATACGCAGTATTTT
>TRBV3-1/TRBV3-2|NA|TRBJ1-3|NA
CASSQVFSGGNTIYF
TGTGCCAGCAGCCAAGTCTTTTCGGGTGGAAACACCATATATTTT
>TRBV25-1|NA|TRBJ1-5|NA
CASSETGPGDQPQHF
TGTGCCAGCAGTGAGACCGGGCCAGGGGATCAGCCCCAGCATTTT
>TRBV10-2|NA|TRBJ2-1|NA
CASSEPGLERVEQFF
TGCGCCAGCAGTGAGCCGGGACTCGAGCGCGTAGAGCAGTTCTTC
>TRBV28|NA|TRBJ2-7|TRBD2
CASRLAGGYEQYF
TGTGCCAGCAGACTAGCGGGAGGGTACGAGCAGTACTTC
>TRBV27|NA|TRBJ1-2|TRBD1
CASSRGTVYGYTF
TGTGCCAGCAGCCGCGGGACAGTCTATGGCTACACCTTC
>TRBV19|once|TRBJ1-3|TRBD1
CASSRGTGTGVSGNTIYF
TGTGCCAGTAGTAGGGGGACCGGGACAGGAGTCTCTGGAAACACCATATATTTT
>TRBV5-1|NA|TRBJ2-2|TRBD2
CASSLRELGELFF
TGCGCCAGCAGCCTGCGGGAGCTCGGGGAGCTGTTTTTT
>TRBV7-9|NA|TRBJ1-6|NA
CASSYKESPLHF
TGTGCCAGCAGCTACAAGGAGTCACCCCTCCACTTT
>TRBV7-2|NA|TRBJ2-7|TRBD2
CASSPLAGVYEQYF
TGTGCCAGCAGCCCACTAGCGGGAGTGTACGAGCAGTACTTC
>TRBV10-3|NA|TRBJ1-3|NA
CAISEFYGSIPGNTIYF
TGTGCCATCAGTGAATTTTATGGCTCCATACCTGGAAACACCATATATTTT